One sample yielded the 21 T cell receptor beta chains listed below, sequenced in a study of low-dose radiotherapy and immunotherapy resistance in tumors. Time point specified: after trial treatment. Regarding treatment: LDRT plus nivolumab, ipilimumab, low-dose cyclophosphamide and aspirin (RACIN trial). Alpha and beta chains were covered, as first-strand cDNA relied on TRAV- and TRBV-specific primers. A constant-region primer paired with the V-primer adapter amplified TCRs over about 19 PCR cycles. MiXCR was run by TCRdb on the reads, yielding one entry per CDR3 protein. The repertoire has around 80,000 distinct CDR3 sequences, less than 20% of them found once; the top ten carry 1.3% to 1.5%. The sequencing here drew on PBMCs, taken after low-dose radiotherapy plus immunotherapy. These receptors came from a male donor with prostate cancer.

The chain carries TRBV28 and TRBJ2-1; 12 positions agree with TRBD2. V gave up 11 bases and J gave up 6 bases; unmatched junction bases: 11. The CDR3 length is 15 residues. Germline values: CDR1 MDHEN, CDR2 SYDVKM. CDR3 sequence reads: CARNPSGRVINEQFF. The CDR3 region has the DNA TGTGCCCGAAATCCTAGCGGGAGGGTCATCAATGAGCAGTTCTTC.

This clonotype was seen ten or more times. The chain joins TRBV5-6 to TRBJ2-5; D might be TRBD1 (6 bases). The CDR3 runs to 14 residues. The V and J ends lost 3 bases and 5 bases respectively, with 14 bases between them. Germline V lookup: CDR1 SGHDT, CDR2 YYEEEE. The CDR3 DNA sequence: TGTGCCAGCAGCTACCTTACAGGGAGTGAGACCCAGTACTTC. Encoded protein: CASSYLTGSETQYF.

This clonotype was seen ten or more times. The chain carries TRBV28 and TRBJ2-6, with 7 bases identical to TRBD1. Germline CDR1 MDHEN, CDR2 SYDVKM. This CDR3 is built from 17 residues. V trimming: 7 bases; J trimming: 3 bases; junction bases outside the gene matches: 12. CDR3 DNA sequence: TGTGCCAGCACTTATACGACAGGGAAAGTTGGGGCCAACGTCCTGACTTTC. Residues: CASTYTTGKVGANVLTF. The entire variable domain, with the rest obtained from reference TRBV28 and TRBJ2-6, is as follows: DVKVTQSSRYLVKRTGEKVFLECVQDMDHENMFWYRQDPGLGLRLIYFSYDVKMKEKGDIPEGYSVSREKKERFSLILESASTNQTSMYLCASTYTTGKVGANVLTFGAGSRLTVL.

This clonotype was detected many times. CDR3 DNA sequence: TGCAGTGCTAGTGGACAGCCGGCCCTCCACTTT. Translating gives CSASGQPALHF. This chain uses TRBV20-1 with TRBJ1-6; D possibly corresponds to TRBD1 (6 bases). This CDR3 has 11 residues. Germline lookup yields CDR1 DFQATT and CDR2 SNEGSKA (reference sequence). V lost 3 bases to trimming and J lost 14 bases, with 11 bases between them.

This clonotype was seen many times. The rearrangement joins TRBV18 to TRBJ2-6, with TRBD1 matching over 7 bases. V shed 5 bases, J shed 0 bases, and the junction held 7 bases outside the gene matches. This CDR3 has 17 amino acids. Germline CDR1 and CDR2: KGHSH and LQKENI. CDR3 in amino acids: CASSAGTAGSGANVLTF. The DNA of the CDR3 is TGTGCCAGCTCAGCCGGGACAGCTGGCTCTGGGGCCAACGTCCTGACTTTC.

The chain couples TRBV21-1 to TRBJ2-1; TRBD2, the table's D call, was not compared with the DNA. TRBV21-1 is classified as a pseudogene. This CDR3 region has 15 residues. CDR3 sequence (DNA): TGTGCCAGCAGCAAAGCCACTAGCGGGAGTTCTGAGCAGTTCTTC. This translates into CASSKATSGSSEQFF.

This clonotype was seen ten or more times. The rearrangement links TRBV3-1 to TRBJ1-1; D remains ambiguous. Trimming took 1 base from V and 7 from J, leaving 10 bases between them. Germline loops: CDR1 LGHDT, CDR2 YNNKEL (reference sequence). This CDR3 contains 13 residues. The CDR3 protein is CASSQGQTGEAFF. The CDR3 DNA is TGTGCCAGCAGCCAAGGCCAGACCGGTGAAGCTTTCTTT.

Of note for this clonotype: A single base separates this from a much larger clone, so it may be a read error. The chain combines TRBV7-2 with TRBJ2-7; the match to TRBD2 covers 8 bases. The CDR3 is made up of 14 amino acids. Unmatched junction bases numbered 6, after V lost 5 bases and J lost 3 bases. Looked up from germline, CDR1 is SGHTA and CDR2 is FQGNSA. The CDR3 spells CASSSEREIYEQYF. The CDR3 DNA sequence: TGTGCCAGCAGCAGTGAGCGGGAGATCTACGAGCAGTACTTC.

The rearrangement links TRBV18 to TRBJ1-1; a possible D gene is TRBD1 (5 bases). This CDR3 has 16 amino acids. From germline, CDR1 is KGHSH and CDR2 LQKENI. V lost 1 base and J 3 bases, leaving 15 bases between the germline ends. CDR3 nucleotide sequence: TGTGCCAGCTCACCACTTTCGCCAGGGACGGACACTGAAGCTTTCTTT. It yields the protein CASSPLSPGTDTEAFF.

This clonotype was picked up many times. The chain recombines TRBV11-1 with TRBJ1-1; D is perhaps TRBD1 (6 bases). V was cut by 3 bases and J by 3 bases, with 8 bases left in between. Germline V gives CDR1 SGHAT, CDR2 FQDESV (reference sequence). The CDR3 has 13 amino acids. CDR3 loop: CASSFGQHTEAFF. The CDR3 nucleotides read TGTGCCAGCAGCTTCGGACAGCACACTGAAGCTTTCTTT.

As for this clonotype: This is likely an artifact of a read error, given a far larger clone one base away. The genes are TRBV3-1 and TRBJ2-3, with 10 bases that match TRBD2. Germline V gene data show CDR1 as LGHDT and CDR2 as YNNKEL (reference sequence). This CDR3 comprises 19 residues. V gave up 5 bases and J gave up 2 bases; unmatched junction bases: 16. CDR3: CASSAKARLAGLLTDTQYF. CDR3 DNA: TGTGCCAGCAGCGCCAAAGCCCGACTAGCGGGCCTACTCACAGATACGCAGTATTTT.

Of note for this clonotype: A read error may be the cause here, since a much bigger clone is one base away. DNA for the CDR3: TGTGCCAGCAAGGAGTGGGAAGCAAGCTCCTACAATGAGCAGTACTTC. Translated, it gives CASKEWEASSYNEQYF. The chain is built from TRBV7-9 and TRBJ2-7; D ambiguous. V gave up 7 bases and J gave up 7 bases, with 26 bases separating them. The CDR3 is made up of 16 amino acids. From germline, CDR1 is SEHNR and CDR2 FQNEAQ (reference sequence).

This clonotype was counted ten times or more. The rearrangement joins TRBV28 to TRBJ1-3; D gene unclear. Germline V gene sequence: CDR1 MDHEN, CDR2 SYDVKM. Trimming shortened V by 4 bases and J by 0 bases, and 13 bases separated the two germline ends. There are 16 residues in the CDR3. In nucleotides, the CDR3 is TGTGCCAGCAGTTGGGGAGGTTTTTCCTCTGGAAACACCATATATTTT. As protein: CASSWGGFSSGNTIYF.

This clonotype has at least ten counts. V is TRBV28 and J is TRBJ2-7; D remains ambiguous. This CDR3 is 13 amino acids long. Trimming took 3 bases from V and 3 from J, leaving 9 bases between them. Germline CDR1 is MDHEN and CDR2 is SYDVKM. The CDR3 sequence is CASSFFRGYEQYF. The CDR3 DNA is TGTGCCAGCAGTTTTTTCCGCGGCTACGAGCAGTACTTC.

The V gene is TRBV19, the J gene TRBJ2-3; D remains ambiguous. The CDR3 covers 13 residues. Germline loops: CDR1 LNHDA, CDR2 SQIVND (reference sequence). V was trimmed by 7 bases and J by 8 bases, leaving 16 bases between them. CDR3 in DNA: TGTGCCAGTACTCCGACTGAACCGGGTACGCAGTATTTT. Protein product: CASTPTEPGTQYF.

This clonotype was counted a few times. This likely came from a read error, as a far larger clone is one base away. V gene TRBV9 combines with J gene TRBJ2-7; 7 nucleotides align to TRBD1. Trimming removed 3 bases from V and 7 bases from J; junction bases left unmatched: 13. Germline CDR1 reads SGDLS; CDR2 reads YYNGEE. The CDR3 spans 15 residues. CDR3 nucleotides: TGTGCCAGCAGCGCAACCGGGACAGCCTACAATGAGCAGTACTTC. Amino acid sequence: CASSATGTAYNEQYF.

This clonotype was detected ten times or more. This rearrangement joins TRBV29-1 to TRBJ2-7, with D unresolved. CDR1 is SQVTM and CDR2 is ANQGSEA in the germline V gene. Trimming pared 2 bases from V and 2 bases from J, leaving 10 bases between. This CDR3 contains 13 residues. In DNA, the CDR3 is TGCAGCGTTGAAACAACCACTACCTACGAGCAGTACTTC. Translating it yields CSVETTTTYEQYF.

This clonotype was detected only once. A far larger clone is off by one base, so a read error is likely. This chain connects TRBV6-8 to TRBJ2-6, with 12 bases identical to TRBD1. This CDR3 is 15 amino acids long. Looked up from germline, CDR1 is MNHGY and CDR2 is SAAAGT. The CDR3 DNA follows: TGTGCCAGCGGGACAGGGGGCTCTGGGGCCAACGTCCTGAGTTTC. It yields the protein CASGTGGSGANVLSF.

This chain joins TRBV28 and TRBJ2-7; possibly TRBD1 for D (6 bases). Germline loops: CDR1 MDHEN, CDR2 SYDVKM. The CDR3 length is 13 residues. The ends were cut back, 3 bases at V and 2 bases at J, with 8 bases in the middle. In nucleotides, the CDR3 is TGTGCCAGCAGTTTGGACAGCCCCTACGAGCAGTACTTC. The encoded protein is CASSLDSPYEQYF.

This clonotype was counted at least ten times. This chain links TRBV4-2 with TRBJ1-2, with D perhaps matching TRBD1 (5 bases). The CDR3 consists of 17 residues. From germline, CDR1 is LGHNA and CDR2 YNFKEQ. Trimming pared 0 bases from V and 2 bases from J, leaving 16 bases between. The CDR3 DNA reads as TGTGCCAGCAGCCAAGATGGGGCCGGGGTTGGAAACTATGGCTACACCTTC. It encodes CASSQDGAGVGNYGYTF.

Relative to its sample, this clonotype is medium-sized (0.01 to 0.1%). For the CDR3, the DNA is TGTGCCAGCACCGCGGGACAGCTAAATCGGAATGAGCAGTTCTTC. It codes for CASTAGQLNRNEQFF. The chain is built from TRBV6-6 and TRBJ2-1, with D maybe TRBD1 (7 bases). Looked up from germline, CDR1 is MNHNY and CDR2 is SVGAGI (reference sequence). V lost 7 bases to trimming and J lost 7 bases, with 20 bases between them. The CDR3 is made up of 15 amino acids.